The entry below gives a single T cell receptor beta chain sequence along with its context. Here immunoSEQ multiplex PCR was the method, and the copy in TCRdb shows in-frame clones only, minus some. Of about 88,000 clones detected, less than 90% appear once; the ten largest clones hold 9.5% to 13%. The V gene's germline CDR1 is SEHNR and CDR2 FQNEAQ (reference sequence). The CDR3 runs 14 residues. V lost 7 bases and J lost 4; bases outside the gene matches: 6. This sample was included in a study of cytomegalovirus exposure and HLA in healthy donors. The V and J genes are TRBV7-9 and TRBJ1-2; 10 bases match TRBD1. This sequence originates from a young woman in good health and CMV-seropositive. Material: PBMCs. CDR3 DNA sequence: TGTGCCAGCACCCGGACAGGGGGAGGCTATGGCTACACCTTC. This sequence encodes CASTRTGGGYGYTF.